The 28 T cell receptor beta chains reported below all come from one sample, sequenced in a study of T cell responses to AZD1222 COVID-19 vaccine. Profiling relied on immunoSEQ multiplex PCR, and the TCRdb table lists in-frame clones only, not all of them. The data contain 200,000 or so clones, around 92% of them singletons. Sequencing used peripheral blood, obtained on day 0 of AZD1222 vaccination. These receptors were obtained from an adult in good health.

The chain carries TRBV15 and TRBJ2-1, with 11 bases matching TRBD2. The V and J ends lost 1 base and 7 bases, in that order; junction bases with no gene match: 9. CDR1 and CDR2 from the germline V gene are LNHNV and YYDKDF (reference sequence). The CDR3 length is 17 residues. Here the CDR3 reads CATSRVRGGLAANEQFF. CDR3 bases: TGTGCCACCAGCAGAGTGAGGGGGGGACTAGCGGCTAATGAGCAGTTCTTC.

V and J are TRBV4-1 and TRBJ1-1, with D maybe TRBD1 (5 bases). Germline V lookup: CDR1 MGHRA, CDR2 YSYEKL. This CDR3 spans 13 amino acids. The V end lost 1 base, the J end lost 5 bases, and 8 bases lay between the germline ends. As DNA, the CDR3 is TGCGCCAGCAGCCAAGTGGGGCGTACTGAAGCTTTCTTT. It encodes CASSQVGRTEAFF.

V gene TRBV6-6 combines with J gene TRBJ1-1; D perhaps matches TRBD1 (6 bases). The CDR3 consists of 16 residues. Germline V lookup: CDR1 MNHNY, CDR2 SVGAGI (reference sequence). Between the trimmed V and J ends, which lost 0 bases and 6 bases, there was a span of 17 bases. In nucleotides, the CDR3 is TGTGCCAGCAGTTACTCCCCCGTGGGCAGGGGCGCTGAAGCTTTCTTT. Translated: CASSYSPVGRGAEAFF.

This sequence joins TRBV5-8 and TRBJ1-5; D call uncertain. This CDR3 region has 14 residues. Germline V gene data show CDR1 as SGHTS and CDR2 as YDEGEE. V gave up 0 bases and J gave up 11 bases, with 15 bases separating them. CDR3 protein: CASSLDTSMGTQHF. The CDR3 nucleotides read TGTGCCAGCAGCTTGGACACCTCAATGGGGACCCAGCATTTT.

This rearrangement joins TRBV5-5 to TRBJ1-5; a weak D match, TRBD1 (5 bases). Germline V gene lookup returns CDR1 SGHKS and CDR2 YYEKEE (reference sequence). Trimming took 3 bases from V and 4 from J, leaving 11 bases between them. The CDR3 covers 14 residues. This CDR3 reads CASSSTGTNQPQHF. The CDR3 DNA reads as TGTGCCAGCAGCTCGACCGGGACGAATCAGCCCCAGCATTTT.

The chain combines TRBV27 with TRBJ2-3; D may be TRBD1 (6 bases). The CDR3 length is 15 residues. Per germline, CDR1 MNHEY and CDR2 SMNVEV (reference sequence). Trimming removed 1 base at V and 2 bases at J, with 10 bases between. The CDR3 here is CASSLFSGDTDTQYF. CDR3 DNA sequence: TGTGCCAGCAGTTTATTTTCAGGGGACACAGATACGCAGTATTTT.

A single count supports this clone. The chain has TRBV28 and TRBJ1-5, with a tentative D call TRBD1 (5 bases). Trimming left V 5 bases short and J 6 bases short, with 17 bases between. Germline loops: CDR1 MDHEN, CDR2 SYDVKM. This CDR3 is built from 15 residues. The CDR3 DNA reads TGTGCCAGCAGTACGGTTCAGGGAAACAGTCAGCCCCAGCATTTT. It translates to CASSTVQGNSQPQHF.

This chain uses TRBV10-3 with TRBJ1-5; TRBD1 aligns across 7 bases. With V trimmed by 2 bases and J by 6 bases, 4 bases remained unmatched. CDR1 and CDR2 (germline): ENHRY, SYGVKD. The CDR3 loop spans 14 amino acids. The CDR3 bases are TGTGCCATCAGTGAGACAGGGGTGGGTCAGCCCCAGCATTTT. It encodes CAISETGVGQPQHF.

This chain joins TRBV7-9 and TRBJ1-4; D perhaps matches TRBD1 (6 bases). The CDR3 loop spans 16 amino acids. Per the germline V gene, CDR1 is SEHNR and CDR2 is FQNEAQ (reference sequence). V was pared by 1 base and J by 12 bases, with 21 bases between. CDR3 region: CASSLVGQKETGELFF. As DNA, the CDR3 is TGTGCCAGCAGCTTAGTAGGACAGAAGGAAACGGGGGAACTGTTTTTT.

The genes are TRBV19 and TRBJ2-7; the D is unclear. The CDR3 runs 15 residues. CDR1 and CDR2 from the germline V gene are LNHDA and SQIVND (reference sequence). The V gene lost 3 bases and the J gene lost 2 bases, with 14 bases spanning the gap. The CDR3 DNA follows: TGTGCCAGTAGTATTTCCCTATCAGGAGCCTACGAGCAGTACTTC. As protein: CASSISLSGAYEQYF.

The rearrangement links TRBV6-6 to TRBJ2-7, with a tentative D call TRBD2 (7 bases). Germline CDR1 is MNHNY and CDR2 is SVGAGI (reference sequence). V was pared by 4 bases and J by 7 bases, with 17 bases between. The CDR3 extends over 14 amino acids. CDR3 sequence reads: CASSLGGGLWEQYF. CDR3 nucleotide sequence: TGTGCCAGCAGTTTGGGAGGGGGTCTATGGGAGCAGTACTTC.

The chain has TRBV5-6 and TRBJ2-3; tentatively, D is TRBD1 (5 bases). The CDR3 contains 15 residues. CDR1 SGHDT and CDR2 YYEEEE come from the germline V gene. The ends were cut back, 0 bases at V and 2 bases at J, with 10 bases in the middle. The CDR3 protein is CASSLGQSFTDTQYF. Written as DNA, the CDR3 is TGTGCCAGCAGCTTGGGACAGTCCTTCACAGATACGCAGTATTTT.

V usage is TRBV5-8 and J usage is TRBJ2-7, with TRBD2 as a possible D gene (6 bases). This CDR3 has 14 residues. V dropped 2 bases and J dropped 3 bases, with 12 bases sitting between them. CDR1 SGHTS and CDR2 YDEGEE come from the germline V gene. The CDR3 DNA reads as TGTGCCAGCAGCTTCGGAGGGGATGACTACGAGCAGTACTTC. Amino acid sequence: CASSFGGDDYEQYF.

The chain couples TRBV27 to TRBJ2-3; unclear D gene. Germline CDR1 and CDR2: MNHEY and SMNVEV (reference sequence). This CDR3 is 14 amino acids long. Trimming cost V 0 bases and J 3 bases, with 7 bases left between them. The CDR3 sequence: CASSLSGPTDTQYF. The DNA for the CDR3 is TGTGCCAGCAGTTTATCAGGGCCAACAGATACGCAGTATTTT.

Regarding this clone: This sample also contains other DNA sequences that code for the same CDR3. The chain has TRBV4-1 and TRBJ1-1; D is undetermined. With 0 bases removed from V and 5 bases from J, the gap between germline ends came to 7 bases. Germline loops: CDR1 MGHRA, CDR2 YSYEKL. There are 13 residues in the CDR3. CDR3 loop: CASSQDRGTEAFF. The DNA of the CDR3 is TGCGCCAGCAGCCAAGATCGAGGAACTGAAGCTTTCTTT.

The rearrangement joins TRBV28 to TRBJ2-2; 9 bases map to TRBD2. There are 16 residues in the CDR3. The V gene end was trimmed by 7 bases and the J gene end by 8 bases; junction bases not matched to a gene: 14. In germline, CDR1 is MDHEN, CDR2 SYDVKM. The CDR3 region is CASKSSGRSGLGELFF. Here the CDR3 DNA reads TGTGCCAGCAAGAGTAGCGGGAGATCTGGACTTGGGGAGCTGTTTTTT.

The chain combines TRBV10-3 with TRBJ2-7, with D perhaps being TRBD1 or TRBD2 (5 bases each). The CDR3 has 14 residues. Between the trimmed V and J ends, which lost 4 bases and 3 bases, there was a span of 13 bases. The germline V gene has CDR1 ENHRY and CDR2 SYGVKD. This chain's CDR3 is CAISGWGTRYEQYF. The DNA for the CDR3 is TGTGCCATCAGTGGGTGGGGGACCCGCTACGAGCAGTACTTC.

V usage is TRBV27 and J usage is TRBJ1-2; 11 bases align to TRBD1. The CDR3 is made up of 15 amino acids. The J segment lost 7 bases and the V segment lost 0 bases, leaving 4 bases of the junction unmatched. The germline gives CDR1 MNHEY, CDR2 SMNVEV (reference sequence). CDR3 DNA: TGTGCCAGCAGTTTATCGGGACAGGGGGTATTTGGCTACACCTTC. Translated: CASSLSGQGVFGYTF.

V and J are TRBV19 and TRBJ2-7, with 7 bases lining up with TRBD1. The ends lost 6 bases at V and 2 bases at J; junction bases unmatched: 10. CDR1 is LNHDA, CDR2 SQIVND, per germline (reference sequence). CDR3 size: 15 residues. The CDR3, as DNA: TGTGCCAGTAGATGGGACCACAGGGGCCCCTACGAGCAGTACTTC. Amino acids: CASRWDHRGPYEQYF.

This chain connects TRBV28 to TRBJ1-5, with D possibly matching TRBD1 (5 bases). Germline lookup yields CDR1 MDHEN and CDR2 SYDVKM. V lost 5 bases and J lost 10, with 18 bases in between. CDR3 length: 14 amino acids. CDR3 DNA: TGTGCCAGCAGTATTGGGGGGGGGTTAGGTCCCCAGCATTTT. Translation gives CASSIGGGLGPQHF.

This clone was seen only a few times. This chain connects TRBV7-6 to TRBJ1-1, with D hard to call. The CDR3 has 12 amino acids. Germline values: CDR1 SGHVS, CDR2 FNYEAQ. V was trimmed by 1 base and J by 8 bases, leaving 8 bases between them. The CDR3 spells CASSLDRREAFF. In DNA form, the CDR3 reads TGTGCCAGCAGCTTAGACAGACGCGAAGCTTTCTTT. Looking up the rest from reference TRBV7-6 and TRBJ1-1 gives the full variable domain: GAGVSQSPRYKVTKRGQDVALRCDPISGHVSLYWYRQALGQGPEFLTYFNYEAQQDKSGLPNDRFSAERPEGSISTLTIQRTEQRDSAMYRCASSLDRREAFFGQGTRLTVV.

The V call is TRBV5-1, the J call TRBJ2-2, with D possibly being TRBD2 (5 bases). The V gene lost 4 bases and the J gene lost 5 bases, with 9 bases spanning the gap. This CDR3 region has 13 residues. In germline, CDR1 is SGHRS, CDR2 YFSETQ. The CDR3 spells CASSEAVTGELFF. CDR3 nucleotide sequence: TGCGCCAGCAGCGAAGCGGTTACCGGGGAGCTGTTTTTT.

V is TRBV19 and J is TRBJ2-7; D remains unclear. The V gene lost 6 bases and the J gene lost 2 bases, with 14 bases spanning the gap. The germline V gene has CDR1 LNHDA and CDR2 SQIVND (reference sequence). The CDR3 runs 14 residues. DNA for the CDR3: TGTGCCAGTAGCAGTCCCATAATCCCCTACGAGCAGTACTTC. Translating it yields CASSSPIIPYEQYF.

The CDR3 DNA reads as TGTGCCAGCAAACCGGGACAGCCCTACACCTTC. Translated, it gives CASKPGQPYTF. The chain combines TRBV6-4 with TRBJ1-2; 7 positions match TRBD1. The CDR3 length is 11 residues. The junction had 6 bases not matched to a gene; V was cut back by 7 bases and J by 10 bases. The germline V gene encodes CDR1 MRHNA and CDR2 SNTAGT.

The chain carries TRBV9 and TRBJ1-2; D call uncertain. The ends were cut back, 0 bases at V and 3 bases at J, with 9 bases in the middle. The CDR3 totals 14 residues. Germline CDR1 reads SGDLS; CDR2 reads YYNGEE. The CDR3, as DNA: TGTGCCAGCAGCGTAGATCTCGGGCACTATGGCTACACCTTC. This sequence encodes CASSVDLGHYGYTF.

The chain employs TRBV6-2 or TRBV6-3 and TRBJ1-4, with D possibly matching TRBD1 (6 bases). The CDR3 totals 14 residues. Germline V CDR1 and CDR2: MNHEY, SVGEGT. Trimming left V 0 bases short and J 7 bases short, with 9 bases between. CDR3 amino acids: CASSYSAGAEKLFF. CDR3 sequence (DNA): TGTGCCAGCAGTTACTCTGCAGGGGCTGAAAAACTGTTTTTT.

CDR3 sequence reads: CAIRDRVGEKLFF. In nucleotides, the CDR3 is TGTGCCATCAGGGACAGGGTTGGTGAAAAACTGTTTTTT. J is TRBJ1-4 and V is TRBV10-3; 8 nucleotides agree with TRBD1. Germline V gene lookup returns CDR1 ENHRY and CDR2 SYGVKD. This CDR3 region has 13 residues. V trimming: 6 bases; J trimming: 7 bases; junction bases outside the gene matches: 4.

This rearrangement joins TRBV7-9 to TRBJ2-7; 8 bases agree with TRBD1. CDR3 length equals 14 residues. The ends lost 5 bases at V and 2 bases at J; junction bases unmatched: 5. The germline V gene has CDR1 SEHNR and CDR2 FQNEAQ (reference sequence). CDR3 nucleotide sequence: TGTGCCAGCAGCCCGGGACAGGTCGCCTACGAGCAGTACTTC. Translating gives CASSPGQVAYEQYF.